This TCR beta chain was obtained from a study of regulatory T cells in long-lasting Graves disease. Time point in this sample: newly diagnosed GD, antithyroid drugs for less than 3 months. TCR sequences were obtained from RNA taken from PBMCs. This clonotype occurred many times. From germline, CDR1 is DFQATT and CDR2 SNEGSKA (reference sequence). The V and J ends lost 3 bases and 7 bases, in that order; junction bases with no gene match: 5. The CDR3 covers 14 residues. Arm-PCR of CDR3 regions and iRepertoire HTBI primers were the basis on which TCR beta libraries were built. TCRdb re-derived calls from the multiplex PCR reads in MiXCR, one entry per CDR3 protein. The profile shows roughly 530,000 distinct CDR3 sequences, about 16% of them singletons. These same data were also listed under a study on T cells in Graves' hyperthyroidism and ophthalmopathy.

This sample comprised peripheral blood mononuclear cells (PBMCs), obtained at new diagnosis, from a patient treated with antithyroid drugs. The genes are TRBV20-1 and TRBJ2-1; TRBD2 agrees at 11 bases. This clonotype was sampled from a woman aged 40 to 65 with Graves disease. CDR3 protein: CSASPTSGANEQFF. CDR3 coding DNA: TGCAGTGCTAGCCCGACTAGCGGGGCGAATGAGCAGTTCTTC.